What follows are 7 T cell receptor beta chains derived from one specimen sequenced in a study of technical replicates of blood from a handful of donors (dated by TCRdb to 2015 to 2018). Receptor libraries were prepared by the immunoSEQ multiplex PCR assay. TCRdb limited this immuneACCESS table to in-frame rearrangements with V and J called. A share of clones is missing; checked studies link under half to unresolved V genes, and the rest is unexplained. This sample is represented by some 15,000 clones; 85% of them were singletons. Clones ranked in the top ten supply roughly 11% of the sample. Material for sequencing was PBMCs. The source is a human donor in good health.

The chain is built from TRBV15 and TRBJ2-7; 12 nucleotides align to TRBD2. The CDR3 totals 16 residues. J lost 2 bases, V lost 5 bases, and 7 bases had no gene match. CDR1 and CDR2 (germline): LNHNV, YYDKDF (reference sequence). The CDR3 protein is CATSALAGGTTYEQYF. The CDR3 nucleotides are TGTGCCACCAGCGCTCTAGCGGGAGGGACGACCTACGAGCAGTACTTC.

The rearrangement uses TRBV6-1 and TRBJ1-5, with 9 bases matching TRBD1. The germline V gene has CDR1 MNHNS and CDR2 SASEGT. The CDR3 is made up of 15 amino acids. V was pared by 3 bases and J by 6 bases, with 6 bases of the junction left unmatched. Here the CDR3 reads CASSEVGQGSQPQHF. CDR3 DNA sequence: TGTGCCAGCAGTGAGGTGGGACAGGGCTCTCAGCCCCAGCATTTT.

The rearrangement joins TRBV29-1 to TRBJ2-1; 8 bases map to TRBD2. The ends lost 8 bases at V and 9 bases at J; junction bases unmatched: 12. This CDR3 is 13 amino acids long. Per the germline V gene, CDR1 is SQVTM and CDR2 is ANQGSEA. CDR3 sequence: CSLSTGRAPEQFF. The CDR3 DNA reads as TGCAGCCTCTCCACCGGGAGGGCCCCTGAGCAGTTCTTC.

The chain has TRBV21-1 and TRBJ1-1. TRBV21-1 is tagged as a pseudogene. The CDR3 contains 16 residues. The CDR3 bases are TGTGCCAGCAGGAGAAATCTAGCTACAATTCGCACTGAAGCTTTCTTT. It yields the protein CASRRNLATIRTEAFF.

This rearrangement joins TRBV27 to TRBJ1-2; maybe TRBD1 (6 bases). Per the germline V gene, CDR1 is MNHEY and CDR2 is SMNVEV (reference sequence). V lost 5 bases to trimming and J lost 4 bases, with 17 bases between them. The CDR3 extends over 15 amino acids. The CDR3 nucleotides are TGTGCCAGCAGTCCGAATGACAGGCCCCTCTATGGCTACACCTTC. Protein: CASSPNDRPLYGYTF.

This sequence joins TRBV27 and TRBJ2-1; TRBD2 matches 9 bases. CDR1 and CDR2 from the germline V gene are MNHEY and SMNVEV (reference sequence). Losses at the gene ends were 8 bases for V and 10 bases for J; bases not matched to a gene: 15. The CDR3 is 15 residues long. The DNA of the CDR3 is TGTGCCAGCGAGGGATGGGCGGGAGGGCTTAGCGAGCAGTTCTTC. Encoded protein: CASEGWAGGLSEQFF.

The rearrangement uses TRBV7-2 and TRBJ1-2; 9 bases are a match to TRBD1. This CDR3 is 15 amino acids long. CDR1 is SGHTA, CDR2 FQGNSA, per germline. V shed 1 base and J 4 bases; nucleotides not matched to a gene: 4. CDR3: CASSLVTGQGYGYTF. The CDR3 DNA reads as TGTGCCAGCAGCTTAGTTACGGGACAGGGCTATGGCTACACCTTC.